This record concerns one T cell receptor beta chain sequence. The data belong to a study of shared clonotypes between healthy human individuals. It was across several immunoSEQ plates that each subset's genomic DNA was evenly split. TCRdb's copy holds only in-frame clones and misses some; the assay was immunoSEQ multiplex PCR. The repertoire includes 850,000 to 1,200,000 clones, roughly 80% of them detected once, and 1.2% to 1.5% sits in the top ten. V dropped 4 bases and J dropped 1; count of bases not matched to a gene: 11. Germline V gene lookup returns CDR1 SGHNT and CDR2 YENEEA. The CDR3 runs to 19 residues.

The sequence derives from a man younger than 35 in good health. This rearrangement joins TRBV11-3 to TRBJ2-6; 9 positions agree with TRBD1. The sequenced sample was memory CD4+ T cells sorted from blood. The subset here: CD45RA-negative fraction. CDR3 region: CASSSGTGFMGSGANVLTF. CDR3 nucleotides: TGTGCCAGCAGCTCCGGGACAGGGTTCATGGGGTCTGGGGCCAACGTCCTGACTTTC.